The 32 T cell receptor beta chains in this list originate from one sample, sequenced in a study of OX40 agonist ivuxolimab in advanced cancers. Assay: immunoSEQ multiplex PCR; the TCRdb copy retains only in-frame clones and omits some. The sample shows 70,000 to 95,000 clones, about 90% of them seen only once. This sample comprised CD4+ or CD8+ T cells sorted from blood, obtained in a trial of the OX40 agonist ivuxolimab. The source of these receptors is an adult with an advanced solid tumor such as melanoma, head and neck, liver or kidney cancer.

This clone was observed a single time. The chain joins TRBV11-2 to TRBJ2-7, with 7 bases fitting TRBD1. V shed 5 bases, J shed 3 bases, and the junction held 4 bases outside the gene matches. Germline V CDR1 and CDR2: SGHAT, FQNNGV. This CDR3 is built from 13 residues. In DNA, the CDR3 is TGTGCCAGCAGCCCGACAGGGTACTACGAGCAGTACTTC. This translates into CASSPTGYYEQYF.

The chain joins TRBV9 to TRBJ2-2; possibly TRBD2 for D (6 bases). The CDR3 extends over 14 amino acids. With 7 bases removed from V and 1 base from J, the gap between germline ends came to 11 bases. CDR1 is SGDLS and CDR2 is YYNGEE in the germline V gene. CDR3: CASSGTQNTGELFF. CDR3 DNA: TGTGCCAGCTCCGGGACTCAGAACACCGGGGAGCTGTTTTTT.

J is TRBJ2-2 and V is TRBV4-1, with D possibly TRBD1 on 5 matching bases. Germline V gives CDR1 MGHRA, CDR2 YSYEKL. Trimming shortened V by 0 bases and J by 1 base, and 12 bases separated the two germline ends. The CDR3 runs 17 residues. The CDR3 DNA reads TGCGCCAGCAGCCAAGATTTTGGCAGGGTGAACACCGGGGAGCTGTTTTTT. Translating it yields CASSQDFGRVNTGELFF.

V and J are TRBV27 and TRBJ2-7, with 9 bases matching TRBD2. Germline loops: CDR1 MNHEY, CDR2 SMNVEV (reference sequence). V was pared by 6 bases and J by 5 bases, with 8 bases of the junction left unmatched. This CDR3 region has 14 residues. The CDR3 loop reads CASREGLAAHEQYF. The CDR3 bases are TGTGCCAGCAGAGAGGGACTAGCCGCCCACGAGCAGTACTTC.

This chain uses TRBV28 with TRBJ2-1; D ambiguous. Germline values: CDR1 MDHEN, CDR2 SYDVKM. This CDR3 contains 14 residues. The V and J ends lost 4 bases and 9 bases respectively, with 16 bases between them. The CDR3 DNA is TGTGCCAGCAGTTACACCGCGTCTGAGCGTGAGCAGTTCTTC. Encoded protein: CASSYTASEREQFF.

CDR3 coding DNA: TGTGCCAGCAGCCCGGAGGGCAATCAGCCCCAGCATTTT. Its translation is CASSPEGNQPQHF. The chain uses TRBV7-9 and TRBJ1-5; no clear D. Deletions cut 5 bases from V and 2 bases from J, with 7 bases between. The CDR3 covers 13 residues. CDR1 SEHNR and CDR2 FQNEAQ come from the germline V gene (reference sequence).

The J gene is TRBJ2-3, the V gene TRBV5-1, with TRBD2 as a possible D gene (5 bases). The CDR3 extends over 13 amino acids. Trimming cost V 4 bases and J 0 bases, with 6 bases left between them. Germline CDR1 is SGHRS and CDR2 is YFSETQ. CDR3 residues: CASSRTSTDTQYF. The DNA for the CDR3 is TGCGCCAGCAGCCGGACTAGCACAGATACGCAGTATTTT.

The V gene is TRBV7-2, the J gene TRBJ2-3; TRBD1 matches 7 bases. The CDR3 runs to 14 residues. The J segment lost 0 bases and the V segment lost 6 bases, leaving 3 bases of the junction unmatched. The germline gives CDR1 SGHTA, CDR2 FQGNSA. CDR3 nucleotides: TGTGCCAGCAGTCCGGGACAGAGCACAGATACGCAGTATTTT. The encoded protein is CASSPGQSTDTQYF.

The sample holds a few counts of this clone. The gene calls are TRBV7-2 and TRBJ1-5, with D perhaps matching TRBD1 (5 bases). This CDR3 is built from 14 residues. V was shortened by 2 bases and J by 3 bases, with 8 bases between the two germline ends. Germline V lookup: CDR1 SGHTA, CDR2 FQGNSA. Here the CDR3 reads CASSLKGDNQPQHF. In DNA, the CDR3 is TGTGCCAGCAGCTTAAAAGGGGACAATCAGCCCCAGCATTTT. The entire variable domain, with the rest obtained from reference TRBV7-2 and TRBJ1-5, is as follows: GAGVSQSPSNKVTEKGKDVELRCDPISGHTALYWYRQSLGQGLEFLIYFQGNSAPDKSGLPSDRFSAERTGGSVSTLTIQRTQQEDSAVYLCASSLKGDNQPQHFGDGTRLSIL.

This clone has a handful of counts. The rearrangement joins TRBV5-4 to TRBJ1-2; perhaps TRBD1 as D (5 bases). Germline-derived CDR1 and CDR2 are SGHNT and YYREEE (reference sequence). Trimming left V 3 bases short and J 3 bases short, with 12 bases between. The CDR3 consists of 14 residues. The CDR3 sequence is CASSSRGQDYGYTF. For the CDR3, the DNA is TGTGCCAGCAGCTCGAGGGGCCAGGACTATGGCTACACCTTC.

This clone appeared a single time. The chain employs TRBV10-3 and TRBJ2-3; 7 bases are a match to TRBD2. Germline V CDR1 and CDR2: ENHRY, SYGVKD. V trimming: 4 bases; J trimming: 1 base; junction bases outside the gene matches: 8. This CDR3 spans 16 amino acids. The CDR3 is CAISGETSSRTDTQYF. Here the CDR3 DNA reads TGTGCCATCAGTGGAGAGACTAGCAGCCGCACAGATACGCAGTATTTT.

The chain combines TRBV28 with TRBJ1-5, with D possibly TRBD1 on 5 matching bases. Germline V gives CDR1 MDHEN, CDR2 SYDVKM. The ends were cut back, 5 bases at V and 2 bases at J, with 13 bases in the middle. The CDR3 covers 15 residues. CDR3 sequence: CASSLDSGGNQPQHF. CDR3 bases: TGTGCCAGCAGTCTAGACTCGGGGGGCAATCAGCCCCAGCATTTT.

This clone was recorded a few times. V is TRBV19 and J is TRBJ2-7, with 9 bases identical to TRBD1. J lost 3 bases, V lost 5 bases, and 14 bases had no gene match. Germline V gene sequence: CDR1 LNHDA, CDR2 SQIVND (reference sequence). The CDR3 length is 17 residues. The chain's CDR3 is CASSPLWGRDRDYEQYF. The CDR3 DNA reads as TGTGCCAGTAGTCCCCTATGGGGCCGGGACAGGGACTACGAGCAGTACTTC.

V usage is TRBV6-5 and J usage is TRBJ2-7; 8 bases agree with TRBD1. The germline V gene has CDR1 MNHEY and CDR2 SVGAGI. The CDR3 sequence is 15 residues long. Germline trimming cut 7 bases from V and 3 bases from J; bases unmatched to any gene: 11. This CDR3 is CASIRMTGARYEQYF. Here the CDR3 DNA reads TGTGCCAGCATTAGGATGACAGGGGCTCGCTACGAGCAGTACTTC.

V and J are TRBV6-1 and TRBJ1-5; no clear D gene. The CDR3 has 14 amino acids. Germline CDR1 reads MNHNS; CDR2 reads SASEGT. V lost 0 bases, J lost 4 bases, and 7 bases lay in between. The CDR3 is CASSEALRNQPQHF. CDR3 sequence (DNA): TGTGCCAGCAGTGAAGCGCTGAGAAATCAGCCCCAGCATTTT.

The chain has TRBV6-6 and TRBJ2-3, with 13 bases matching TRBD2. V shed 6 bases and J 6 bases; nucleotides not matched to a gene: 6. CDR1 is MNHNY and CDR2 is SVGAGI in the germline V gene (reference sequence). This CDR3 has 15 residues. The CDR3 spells CASSSGLAGVDTQYF. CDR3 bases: TGTGCCAGCAGCTCCGGACTAGCGGGAGTGGATACGCAGTATTTT.

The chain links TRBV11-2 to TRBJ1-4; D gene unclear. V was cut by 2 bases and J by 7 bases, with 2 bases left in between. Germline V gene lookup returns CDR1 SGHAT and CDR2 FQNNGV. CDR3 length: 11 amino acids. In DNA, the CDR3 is TGTGCCAGCAGCTTATTTGAAAAACTGTTTTTT. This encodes CASSLFEKLFF.

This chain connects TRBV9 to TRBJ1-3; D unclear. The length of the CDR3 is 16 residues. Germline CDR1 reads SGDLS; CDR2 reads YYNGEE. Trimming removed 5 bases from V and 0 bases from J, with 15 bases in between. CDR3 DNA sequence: TGTGCCAGCAGTAAGAGAACAGCTGACTCTGGAAACACCATATATTTT. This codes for CASSKRTADSGNTIYF.

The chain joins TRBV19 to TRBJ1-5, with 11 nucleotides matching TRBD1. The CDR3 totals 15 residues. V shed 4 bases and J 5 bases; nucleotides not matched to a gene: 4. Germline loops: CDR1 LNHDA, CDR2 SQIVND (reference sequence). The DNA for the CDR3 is TGTGCCAGTAGTACGGGACAGGGGGGTGATCAGCCCCAGCATTTT. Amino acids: CASSTGQGGDQPQHF.

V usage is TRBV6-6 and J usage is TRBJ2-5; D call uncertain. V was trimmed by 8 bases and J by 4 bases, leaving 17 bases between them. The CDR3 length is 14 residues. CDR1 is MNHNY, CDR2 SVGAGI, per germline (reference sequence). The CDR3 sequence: CASRTGGVRETQYF. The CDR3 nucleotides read TGTGCCAGCCGCACGGGTGGGGTGCGAGAGACCCAGTACTTC.

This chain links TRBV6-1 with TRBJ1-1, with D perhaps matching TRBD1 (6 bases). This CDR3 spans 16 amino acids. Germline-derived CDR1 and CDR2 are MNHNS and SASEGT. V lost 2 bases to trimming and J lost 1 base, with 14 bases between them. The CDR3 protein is CASSETGGRGNTEAFF. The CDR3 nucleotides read TGTGCCAGCAGTGAAACGGGGGGCCGGGGGAACACTGAAGCTTTCTTT.

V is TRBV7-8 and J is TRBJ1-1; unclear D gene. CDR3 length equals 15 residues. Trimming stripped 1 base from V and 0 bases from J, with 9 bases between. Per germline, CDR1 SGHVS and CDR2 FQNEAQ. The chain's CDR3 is CASSLEAVMNTEAFF. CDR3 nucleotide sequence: TGTGCCAGCAGCTTAGAGGCAGTAATGAACACTGAAGCTTTCTTT.

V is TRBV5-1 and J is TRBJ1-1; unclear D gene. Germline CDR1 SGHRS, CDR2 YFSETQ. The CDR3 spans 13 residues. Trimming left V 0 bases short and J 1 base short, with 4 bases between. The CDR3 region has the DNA TGCGCCAGCAGCTTGGGGGGGAACACTGAAGCTTTCTTT. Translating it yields CASSLGGNTEAFF. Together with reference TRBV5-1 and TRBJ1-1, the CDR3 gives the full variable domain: KAGVTQTPRYLIKTRGQQVTLSCSPISGHRSVSWYQQTPGQGLQFLFEYFSETQRNKGNFPGRFSGRQFSNSRSEMNVSTLELGDSALYLCASSLGGNTEAFFGQGTRLTVV.

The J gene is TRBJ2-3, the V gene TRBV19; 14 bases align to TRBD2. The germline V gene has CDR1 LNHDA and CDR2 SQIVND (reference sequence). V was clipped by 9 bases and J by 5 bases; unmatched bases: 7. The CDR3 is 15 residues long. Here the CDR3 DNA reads TGTGCCAGCCGGCCTGGACTAGCGGGAGGAGATACGCAGTATTTT. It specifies CASRPGLAGGDTQYF.

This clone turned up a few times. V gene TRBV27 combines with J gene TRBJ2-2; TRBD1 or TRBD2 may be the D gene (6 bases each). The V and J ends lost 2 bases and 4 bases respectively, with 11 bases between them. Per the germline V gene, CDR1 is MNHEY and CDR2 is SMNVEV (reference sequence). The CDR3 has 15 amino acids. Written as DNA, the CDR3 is TGTGCCAGCAGTTTAAGGGGGGCGGGCACCGGGGAGCTGTTTTTT. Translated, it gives CASSLRGAGTGELFF.

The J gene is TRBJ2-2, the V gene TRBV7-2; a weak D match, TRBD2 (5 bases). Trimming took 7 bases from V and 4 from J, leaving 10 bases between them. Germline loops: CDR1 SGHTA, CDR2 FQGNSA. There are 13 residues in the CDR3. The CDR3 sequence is CASNFGITGELFF. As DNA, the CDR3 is TGTGCCAGCAACTTCGGGATCACCGGGGAGCTGTTTTTT.

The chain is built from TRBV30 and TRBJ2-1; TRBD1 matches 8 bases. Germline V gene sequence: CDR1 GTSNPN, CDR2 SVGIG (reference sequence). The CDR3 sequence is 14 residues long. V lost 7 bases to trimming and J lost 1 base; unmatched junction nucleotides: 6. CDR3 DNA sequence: TGTGCCTTTCAGGGGGCGGTATCCTACAATGAGCAGTTCTTC. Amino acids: CAFQGAVSYNEQFF.

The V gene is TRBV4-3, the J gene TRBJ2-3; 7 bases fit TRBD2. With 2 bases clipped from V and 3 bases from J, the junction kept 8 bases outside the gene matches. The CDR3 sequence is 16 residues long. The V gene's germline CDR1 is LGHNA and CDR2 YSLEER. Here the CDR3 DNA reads TGCGCCAGCAGCCAATTAGCTAGGGGAGGGACAGATACGCAGTATTTT. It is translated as CASSQLARGGTDTQYF.

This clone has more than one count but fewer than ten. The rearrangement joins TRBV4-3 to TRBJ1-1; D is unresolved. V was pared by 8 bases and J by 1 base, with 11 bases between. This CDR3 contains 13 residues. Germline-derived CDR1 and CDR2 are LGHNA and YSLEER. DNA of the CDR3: TGCGCCAGCCAACTTACAAGGAACACTGAAGCTTTCTTT. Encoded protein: CASQLTRNTEAFF.

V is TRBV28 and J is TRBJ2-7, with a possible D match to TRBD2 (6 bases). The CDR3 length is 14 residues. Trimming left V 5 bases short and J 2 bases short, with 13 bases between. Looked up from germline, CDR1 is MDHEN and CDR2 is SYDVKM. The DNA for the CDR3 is TGTGCCAGCAGTGCACCTAGCGCACCCTACGAGCAGTACTTC. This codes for CASSAPSAPYEQYF.

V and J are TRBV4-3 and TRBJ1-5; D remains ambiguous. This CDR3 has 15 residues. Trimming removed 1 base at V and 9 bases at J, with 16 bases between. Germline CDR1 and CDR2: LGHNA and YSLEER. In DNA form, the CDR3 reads TGCGCCAGCAGCCAAGGGTCCGGCCAAAGCTGGCCCCAGCATTTT. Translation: CASSQGSGQSWPQHF.

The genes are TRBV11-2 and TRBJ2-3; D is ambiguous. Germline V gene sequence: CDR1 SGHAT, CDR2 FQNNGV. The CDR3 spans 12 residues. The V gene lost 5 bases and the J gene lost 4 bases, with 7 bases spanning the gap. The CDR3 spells CASSRSPDTQYF. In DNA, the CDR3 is TGTGCCAGCAGCAGATCTCCAGATACGCAGTATTTT.